This T cell receptor beta chain was found in a study of Ad26.COV2.S vaccination and SARS-CoV-2 variants. The repertoire was sequenced with immunoSEQ multiplex PCR; TCRdb's copy has only in-frame clones and lacks some. This sample yields about 350,000 clones, of which about 85% are seen a single time; 3% to 4% belongs to the top ten. The treatment denotes: over 15 received Ad26.COV2.S at low or high dose, single or two shots; five or six received placebo; per-sample allocation not given. Sample collection was performed on day 63 after the first vaccine or placebo injection. Adults aged 18-55 years in Boston included the donor. Expressing Wuhan-strain SARS-CoV-2 spike, an Ad26 vector served as the vaccine. CDR3 size: 16 residues. Germline V gene data show CDR1 as SGHRS and CDR2 as YFSETQ. The ends lost 4 bases at V and 2 bases at J; junction bases unmatched: 10.

This TCR was recovered from a person between 18 and 59 years old who received the Ad26.COV2.S COVID-19 vaccine or a placebo. This material consisted of peripheral blood, taken in a trial of Ad26.COV2.S vaccine versus placebo. The chain is built from TRBV5-1 and TRBJ2-3, with 7 bases fitting TRBD2. The CDR3: CASSANPGTTTDTQYF. The CDR3 DNA sequence: TGCGCCAGCAGCGCAAATCCCGGGACTACCACAGATACGCAGTATTTT.